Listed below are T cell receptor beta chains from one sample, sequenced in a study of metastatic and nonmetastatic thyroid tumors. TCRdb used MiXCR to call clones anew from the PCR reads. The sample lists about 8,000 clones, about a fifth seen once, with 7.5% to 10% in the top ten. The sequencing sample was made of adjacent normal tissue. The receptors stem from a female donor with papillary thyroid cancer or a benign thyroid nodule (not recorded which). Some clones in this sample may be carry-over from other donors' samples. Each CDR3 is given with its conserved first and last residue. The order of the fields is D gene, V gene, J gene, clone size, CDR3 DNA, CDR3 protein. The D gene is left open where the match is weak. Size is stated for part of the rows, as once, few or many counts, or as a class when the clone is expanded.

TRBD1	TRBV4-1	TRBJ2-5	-	TGCGCCAGCAGCCAAGAGGACAGGAACCAAGAGACCCAGTACTTC	CASSQEDRNQETQYF
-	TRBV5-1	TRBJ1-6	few	TGCGCCAGCAGCAGCCGGGAAGCGGGGACATCACCCCTCCACTTT	CASSSREAGTSPLHF
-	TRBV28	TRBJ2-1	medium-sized	TGTGCCAGCAGTTTCGAGACAGCATACAATGAGCAGTTCTTC	CASSFETAYNEQFF
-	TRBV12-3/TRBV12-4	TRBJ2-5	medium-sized	TGTGCCAGCAGCCTAGGACACAACCAAGAGACCCAGTACTTC	CASSLGHNQETQYF
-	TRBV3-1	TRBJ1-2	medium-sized	TGTGCCAGCAGCGTTGGTCTTAACTATGGCTACACCTTC	CASSVGLNYGYTF
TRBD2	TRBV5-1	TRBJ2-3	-	TGCGCCAGCAAGGGGAGGGTGCCAGATACGCAGTATTTT	CASKGRVPDTQYF
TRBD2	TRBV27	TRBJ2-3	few	TGTGCCAGCAGTTCACTAGCGGCCTCCACAGATACGCAGTATTTT	CASSSLAASTDTQYF
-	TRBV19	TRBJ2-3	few	TGTGCCAGTAGTATGCAGGCTAGCACAGATACGCAGTATTTT	CASSMQASTDTQYF
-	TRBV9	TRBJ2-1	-	TGTGCCAGCGTCGTAGCGGCGGACCCGTACAATGAGCAGTTCTTC	CASVVAADPYNEQFF
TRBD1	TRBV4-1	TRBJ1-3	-	TGCGCCAGCAGCCAAGATACCAGGGGGGTAAACACCATATATTTT	CASSQDTRGVNTIYF
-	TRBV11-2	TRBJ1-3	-	TGTGCCAGCAGCCCTGGCCTGGCTGGAAACACCATATATTTT	CASSPGLAGNTIYF
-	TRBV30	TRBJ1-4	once	TGTGCCTGGAGTGTACTAAGGGAAAAACTGTTTTTT	CAWSVLREKLFF
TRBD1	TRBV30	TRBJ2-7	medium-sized	TGTGCCTGGAGTAGGGTCGGGACAGGGAAAGCCTACGAGCAGTACTTC	CAWSRVGTGKAYEQYF
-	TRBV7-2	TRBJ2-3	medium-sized	TGTGCCAGCAGCCCCAAAAGGGCTAGTCTATCCACAGATACGCAGTATTTT	CASSPKRASLSTDTQYF
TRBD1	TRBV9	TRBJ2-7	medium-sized	TGTGCCAGCAGCGTCTCGGGGACAGGGTACGACGAGCAGTACTTC	CASSVSGTGYDEQYF
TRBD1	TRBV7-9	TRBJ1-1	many	TGTGCCAGCAGCTCGGACAGGGCCACTGAAGCTTTCTTT	CASSSDRATEAFF
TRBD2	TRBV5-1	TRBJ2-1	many	TGCGCCAGCAGCTTGGATCGCGGGAGCGGGGGGTATGAGCAGTTCTTC	CASSLDRGSGGYEQFF
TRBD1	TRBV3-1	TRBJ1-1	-	TGTGTCAGCAGCTCACAGGGGCCCAGCACTGAAGCTCTCTTT	CVSSSQGPSTEALF
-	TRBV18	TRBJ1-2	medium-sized	TGTGCCAGCTCACCACGGGCGGCAGCTAACTATGGCTACACCTTC	CASSPRAAANYGYTF
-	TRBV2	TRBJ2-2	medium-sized	TGTGCCAGCAACAAAAGGGGGGGAGCGATCACCGGGGAGCTGTTTTTT	CASNKRGGAITGELFF
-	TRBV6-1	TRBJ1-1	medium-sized	TGTGCCACTTCCAGTTGGAATGACGGGGTGAACACTGAAGCTTTCTTT	CATSSWNDGVNTEAFF
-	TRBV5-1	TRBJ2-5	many	TGCGCCAGCAGCTTGGCAAAACAGGGAGGGCGAGAGACCCAGTACTTC	CASSLAKQGGRETQYF
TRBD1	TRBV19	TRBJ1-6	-	TGTGCCAGTAGTATGTTGGGACAGTTTAATTCACCCCTCCACTTT	CASSMLGQFNSPLHF
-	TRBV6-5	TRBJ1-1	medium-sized	TGTGCCAGCAGTTACTCAATCGGCAGATTAGAACGGGCTGAAGCTTTCTTT	CASSYSIGRLERAEAFF
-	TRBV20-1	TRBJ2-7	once	TGCAGTGCTAGGGGAAGAGGGGCGCTCTCCTACGAGCAGTACTTC	CSARGRGALSYEQYF
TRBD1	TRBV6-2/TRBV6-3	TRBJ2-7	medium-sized	TGTGCCAGCAGCACAAACAGGGGGCCCTACGAGCAGTACTTC	CASSTNRGPYEQYF
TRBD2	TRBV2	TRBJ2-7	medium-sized	TGTGCCAGCAGACCAGGCACGGGGGGGGGATTCGAGCAGTACTTC	CASRPGTGGGFEQYF
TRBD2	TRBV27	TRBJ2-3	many	TGTGCCAGCAGTTCAGCTAGCGGGGGGTACTATACGCAGTATTTT	CASSSASGGYYTQYF
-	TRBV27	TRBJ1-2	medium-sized	TGTGCCAGCAGTTTATCCTCGTGGTCCAGGGGCTACACCTTC	CASSLSSWSRGYTF
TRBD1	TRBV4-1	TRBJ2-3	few	TGCGCCAGCAGCCACCTGGACAGGGGGCTAACAGATACGCAGTATTTT	CASSHLDRGLTDTQYF
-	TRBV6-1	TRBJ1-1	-	TGTGCCAGCAGTGACGGGGGGGGGCCGGGTACTGAAGCTTTCTTT	CASSDGGGPGTEAFF
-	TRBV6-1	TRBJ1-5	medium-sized	TGTGCCAGCAGTGAAGTTTATAGCAATCAGCCCCAGCATTTT	CASSEVYSNQPQHF
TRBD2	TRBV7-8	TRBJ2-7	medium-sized	TGTGCCAGCAGCTCCGGGAGGGCTCCGGGGGCCAGAGGGGAGCAGTACTTC	CASSSGRAPGARGEQYF
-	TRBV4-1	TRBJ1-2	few	TGCGCCAGCAGCCAAGATAGGCTATACGGCTACACCTTC	CASSQDRLYGYTF
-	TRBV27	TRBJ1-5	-	TGTGCCAGCAGTTCGGTGGACGGAGATTATCAGCCCCAGCATTTT	CASSSVDGDYQPQHF
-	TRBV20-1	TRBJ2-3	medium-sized	TGCAGTGCTATCTGGCGATCAGATACGCAGTATTTT	CSAIWRSDTQYF
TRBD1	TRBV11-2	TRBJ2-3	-	TGTGCCAGCAGCCCCGGACAGGCGGACACAGATACGCAGTATTTT	CASSPGQADTDTQYF
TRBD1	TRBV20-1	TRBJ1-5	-	TGCAGTGCTAGATGGGGGACAGGGTACAATCAGCCCCAGCATTTT	CSARWGTGYNQPQHF
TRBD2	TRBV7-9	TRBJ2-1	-	TGTGCCATCACAGATAGCGGGACATACAATGAGCAGTTCTTC	CAITDSGTYNEQFF
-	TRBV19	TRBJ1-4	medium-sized	TGTGCCAGTAGACCCAGACCGGCAACTAATGAAAAACTGTTTTTT	CASRPRPATNEKLFF
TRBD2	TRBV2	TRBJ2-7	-	TGTGCCAGCAGTAGCGGGATAGACGAGCAGTACTTC	CASSSGIDEQYF
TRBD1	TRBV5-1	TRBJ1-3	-	TGCGCCAGCAGCCGCGGACAGGCTGGAAACACCATATATTTT	CASSRGQAGNTIYF
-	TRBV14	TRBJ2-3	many	TGTGCCAGCAGCCAACGGGAGTTCGCAGATACGCAGTATTTT	CASSQREFADTQYF
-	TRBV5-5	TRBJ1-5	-	TGTGCCAGCAGCTTGGTGTTTGGGGGCATGCAGCCCCAGCATTTT	CASSLVFGGMQPQHF
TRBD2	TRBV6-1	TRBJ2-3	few	TGTGCCAGCAAACAAGAAATAAGACTAGCGGGTACGCAGTATTTT	CASKQEIRLAGTQYF
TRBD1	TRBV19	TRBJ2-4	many	TGTGCCAGTAGTATAGGGGGCAGGGGGCTAGCCAAAAACATTCAGTACTTC	CASSIGGRGLAKNIQYF
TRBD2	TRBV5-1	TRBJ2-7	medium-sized	TGCGCCAGCAGCTTGTTAGCGGGAATTTTCTACGAGCAGTACTTC	CASSLLAGIFYEQYF
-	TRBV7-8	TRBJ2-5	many	TGTGCCAGCAGCCGCGGGGTTCAAGAGACCCAGTACTTC	CASSRGVQETQYF
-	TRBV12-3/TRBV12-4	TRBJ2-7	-	TGTGCCAGCAGTTTCGGGGAGGCGTACGAGCAGTACTTC	CASSFGEAYEQYF
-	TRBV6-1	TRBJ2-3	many	TGTGCCAGCAGGACCAAGGATACGCAGTATTTT	CASRTKDTQYF
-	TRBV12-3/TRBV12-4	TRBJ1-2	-	TGTGCCAGCAGTTTTAATAACTATGGCTACACCTTC	CASSFNNYGYTF
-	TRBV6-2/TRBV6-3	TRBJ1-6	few	TGTGCCAGCACCTCAGGAACCCCGGCCAATTCACCCCTCCACTTT	CASTSGTPANSPLHF
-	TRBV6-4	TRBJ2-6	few	TGTGCCAGCAGTCCCGGACCCAACCGCTCTGGGGCCAACGTCCTGACTTTC	CASSPGPNRSGANVLTF
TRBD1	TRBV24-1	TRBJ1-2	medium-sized	TGTGCCACCAGGTGGGGATACAGGGGCCCTAACTATGGCTACACCTTC	CATRWGYRGPNYGYTF
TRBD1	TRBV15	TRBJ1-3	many	TGTGCCACCAGCAGAGATAACAGGGGGGAAAACACCATATATTTT	CATSRDNRGENTIYF
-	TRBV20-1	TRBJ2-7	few	TGCAGTGCAGGGGCCGCCCCTTACGAGCAGTACTTC	CSAGAAPYEQYF
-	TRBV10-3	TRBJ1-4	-	TGTGCCATCAGTGAGTCGCGATTAACCGATGAAAAACTGTTTTTT	CAISESRLTDEKLFF